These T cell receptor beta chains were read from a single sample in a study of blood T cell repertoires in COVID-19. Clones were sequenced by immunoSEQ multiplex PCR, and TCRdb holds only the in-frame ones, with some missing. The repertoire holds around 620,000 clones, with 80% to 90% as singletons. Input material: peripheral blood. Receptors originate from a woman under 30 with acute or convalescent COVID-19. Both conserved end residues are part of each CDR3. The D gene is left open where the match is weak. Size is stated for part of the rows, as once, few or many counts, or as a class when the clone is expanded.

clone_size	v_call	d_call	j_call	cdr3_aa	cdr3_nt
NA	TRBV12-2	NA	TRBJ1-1	CASRLLRPPGRATEAFF	TGTGCAAGTCGCCTATTACGGCCCCCTGGCAGGGCCACTGAAGCTTTCTTT
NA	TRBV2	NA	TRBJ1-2	CASMGGRDGYTF	TGTGCCAGCATGGGGGGTAGAGATGGCTACACCTTC
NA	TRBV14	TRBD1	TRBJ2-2	CASSRMRGGQGYTGELFF	TGTGCCAGCAGCCGGATGAGGGGGGGACAGGGATACACCGGGGAGCTGTTTTTT
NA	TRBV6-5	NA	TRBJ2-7	CASSYSGQSYEQYF	TGTGCCAGCAGTTACAGTGGCCAATCCTACGAGCAGTACTTC
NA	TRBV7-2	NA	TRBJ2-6	CASSLLLGANVLTF	TGTGCCAGCAGCTTACTTTTGGGGGCCAACGTCCTGACTTTC
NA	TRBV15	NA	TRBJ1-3	CATSKQVPSSGNTIYF	TGTGCCACCAGCAAACAGGTCCCGAGCTCTGGAAACACCATATATTTT
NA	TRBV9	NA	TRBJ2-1	CASSVDPIPAGEQFF	TGTGCCAGCAGCGTAGACCCCATCCCAGCGGGTGAGCAGTTCTTC
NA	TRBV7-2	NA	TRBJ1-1	CASSQTGGWTEAFF	TGTGCCAGCAGTCAAACGGGGGGGTGGACTGAAGCTTTCTTT
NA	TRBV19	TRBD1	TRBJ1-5	CATHHGTGGSNQPQHF	TGTGCCACTCACCATGGGACAGGGGGCAGCAATCAGCCCCAGCATTTT
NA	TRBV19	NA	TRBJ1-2	CASSMWRGGYTF	TGTGCCAGTAGTATGTGGCGGGGTGGCTACACCTTC
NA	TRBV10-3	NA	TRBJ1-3	CAIGPGALNGNTIYF	TGTGCCATCGGTCCAGGGGCCCTCAATGGAAACACCATATATTTT
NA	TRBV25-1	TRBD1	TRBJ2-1	CASSLTGGYNEQFF	TGTGCCAGCAGTCTGACAGGGGGCTACAATGAGCAGTTCTTC
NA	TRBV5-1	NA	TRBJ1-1	CASSLETAFTEAFF	TGCGCCAGCAGCTTGGAAACAGCATTCACTGAAGCTTTCTTT
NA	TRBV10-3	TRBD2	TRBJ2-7	CAISVTSGGALYEQYF	TGTGCCATCAGTGTGACTAGCGGGGGCGCCCTTTACGAGCAGTACTTC
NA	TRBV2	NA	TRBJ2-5	CASSSPRGKRGKETQYF	TGTGCCAGCAGCTCTCCTCGGGGAAAACGGGGAAAAGAGACCCAGTACTTC
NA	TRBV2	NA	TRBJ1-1	CASRVRGHENTEAFF	TGTGCCAGCAGGGTGAGAGGACATGAGAACACTGAAGCTTTCTTT
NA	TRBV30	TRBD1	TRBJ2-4	CAWSAGTGAKNIQYF	TGTGCCTGGAGCGCTGGGACAGGAGCCAAAAACATTCAGTACTTC
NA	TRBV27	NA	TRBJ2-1	CASRQYYNEQFF	TGTGCCAGCAGACAGTACTACAATGAGCAGTTCTTC
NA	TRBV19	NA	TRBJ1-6	CASSWGTVNSPLHF	TGTGCCAGTAGTTGGGGGACTGTAAATTCACCCCTCCACTTT
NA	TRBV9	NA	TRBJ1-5	CASSVGQGPQHF	TGTGCCAGCAGCGTGGGGCAGGGGCCCCAGCATTTT
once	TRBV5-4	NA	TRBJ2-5	CASSLAGVPRETQYF	TGTGCCAGCAGTTTGGCAGGGGTGCCAAGAGAGACCCAGTACTTC
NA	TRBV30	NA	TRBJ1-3	CAWRGEGSGNTIYF	TGTGCCTGGAGAGGGGAAGGGTCTGGAAACACCATATATTTT
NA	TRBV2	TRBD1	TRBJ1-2	CASTQLQGYYGYTF	TGTGCCAGCACCCAGCTACAGGGGTACTATGGCTACACCTTC
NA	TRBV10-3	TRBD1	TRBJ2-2	CAISERTGGLGELFF	TGTGCCATCAGTGAGCGGACAGGGGGCCTGGGGGAGCTGTTTTTT
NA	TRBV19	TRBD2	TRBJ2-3	CASSTPISGGTDTQYF	TGTGCCAGTAGTACGCCCATTAGCGGGGGCACAGATACGCAGTATTTT
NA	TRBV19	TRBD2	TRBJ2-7	CASSIGTRGYEQYF	TGTGCCAGTAGTATCGGGACTAGAGGGTACGAGCAGTACTTC
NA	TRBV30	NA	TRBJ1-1	CAWSVFMNTEAFF	TGTGCCTGGAGTGTGTTCATGAACACTGAAGCTTTCTTT
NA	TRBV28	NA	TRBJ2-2	CASRTGYVGELFF	TGTGCCAGCAGGACTGGCTATGTCGGGGAGCTGTTTTTT
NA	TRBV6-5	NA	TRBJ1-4	CASSPTRTRNEKLFF	TGTGCCAGCAGTCCAACCCGGACAAGGAATGAAAAACTGTTTTTT
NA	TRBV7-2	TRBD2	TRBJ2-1	CASSPPTRGVYNEQFF	TGTGCCAGCAGCCCCCCCACCCGGGGGGTTTACAATGAGCAGTTCTTC
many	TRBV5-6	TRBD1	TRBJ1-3	CASSRDRRNTIYF	TGTGCCAGCAGCCGGGACAGAAGAAACACCATATATTTT
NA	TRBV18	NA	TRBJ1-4	CASSRYGDFNEKLFF	TGTGCCAGCTCGCGCTACGGTGACTTTAATGAAAAACTGTTTTTT
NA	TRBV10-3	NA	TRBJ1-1	CAIIDWEGNSEAFF	TGTGCCATCATTGACTGGGAGGGGAACTCTGAAGCTTTCTTT
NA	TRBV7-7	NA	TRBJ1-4	CASTPFLGQGPMDNEKLFF	TGTGCCAGCACCCCCTTCCTGGGACAAGGCCCAATGGATAATGAAAAACTGTTTTTT
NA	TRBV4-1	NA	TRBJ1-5	CASSQIGRFQPQHF	TGCGCCAGCAGCCAAATCGGTCGGTTTCAGCCCCAGCATTTT
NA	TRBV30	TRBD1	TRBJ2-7	CAWSVRDSPYEQYF	TGTGCCTGGAGTGTTAGGGACAGTCCCTACGAGCAGTACTTC
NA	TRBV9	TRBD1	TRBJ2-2	CASSTTDRGANTGELFF	TGTGCCAGCAGCACAACGGACAGGGGAGCGAACACCGGGGAGCTGTTTTTT
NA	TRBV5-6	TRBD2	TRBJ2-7	CASSRLAGRSYEQYF	TGTGCCAGCAGCCGACTAGCGGGGCGTTCCTACGAGCAGTACTTC
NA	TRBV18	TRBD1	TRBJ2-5	CASSLTGGRETQYF	TGTGCCAGCTCCCTAACAGGGGGTCGAGAGACCCAGTACTTC